Shown below are 25 T cell receptor beta chains from a single sample sequenced in a study of CD8 T cells in ankylosing spondylitis. TCRdb processed the 5' RACE reads anew with MiXCR; each CDR3 protein has one entry. This sample has around 75,000 distinct CDR3 sequences, with approximately 5% found just once. Sequenced input: blood, either unsorted or a sorted T cell fraction (not recorded which). These receptors all stem from a male donor with ankylosing spondylitis or in good health (not recorded which).

Ten or more counts support this clonotype. The chain joins TRBV11-2 to TRBJ2-1; D ambiguous. The ends were cut back, 6 bases at V and 6 bases at J, with 6 bases in the middle. The CDR3 is 11 amino acids. The germline V gene has CDR1 SGHAT and CDR2 FQNNGV. Here the CDR3 reads CASSGVNEQFF. As DNA, the CDR3 is TGTGCCAGCAGTGGAGTCAATGAGCAGTTCTTC.

This clonotype was detected many times. This chain connects TRBV5-1 to TRBJ2-7; D is undetermined. The CDR3 contains 16 residues. V was cut by 2 bases and J by 4 bases, with 19 bases left in between. The germline gives CDR1 SGHRS, CDR2 YFSETQ. Here the CDR3 DNA reads TGCGCCAGCAGCTTTCGCCCGGATGGCACGTTGTACGAGCAGTACTTC. Translated: CASSFRPDGTLYEQYF.

This clonotype was counted ten times or more. The chain couples TRBV29-1 to TRBJ2-7; D remains ambiguous. The germline V gene encodes CDR1 SQVTM and CDR2 ANQGSEA. Deletions cut 6 bases from V and 5 bases from J, with 26 bases between. There are 16 residues in the CDR3. Here the CDR3 DNA reads TGCAGCGTACAAGGACCGGGTGGGAAAGCCTTAGACGAGCAGTACTTC. Protein product: CSVQGPGGKALDEQYF.

At least ten counts were recorded for this clonotype. The junction departs from germline at one end; a sequencing error may be responsible. The chain is built from TRBV6-1 and TRBJ2-3; maybe TRBD1 (5 bases). Per the germline V gene, CDR1 is MNHNS and CDR2 is SASEGT. The CDR3 sequence is 14 residues long. The CDR3 DNA is TGTGCCAGTAGTGGTCAGGGTAGCACAGATACGCAGTATTTT. It yields the protein CASSGQGSTDTQYF.

This clonotype was seen ten or more times. The chain carries TRBV6-5 and TRBJ1-4; no clear D gene. Trimming took off 6 bases at V and 8 bases at J, with 10 bases between the two ends. The germline CDR1 and CDR2 sequences are MNHEY and SVGAGI. The CDR3 runs to 12 residues. The CDR3 sequence is CASSTREEKLFF. The CDR3 DNA sequence: TGTGCCAGCAGCACTAGGGAAGAAAAACTGTTTTTT.

This clonotype appeared many times. The chain carries TRBV11-2 and TRBJ2-3; D might be TRBD2 (5 bases). The CDR3 runs to 16 residues. Trimming took off 5 bases at V and 2 bases at J, with 17 bases between the two ends. Germline V lookup: CDR1 SGHAT, CDR2 FQNNGV. As DNA, the CDR3 is TGTGCCAGCAGCCTCCGGACTTTGCCTCCCACAGATACGCAGTATTTT. Encoded protein: CASSLRTLPPTDTQYF.

In this sample, this clonotype turned up many times. The chain links TRBV10-3 to TRBJ1-5; 8 nucleotides agree with TRBD1. With 5 bases clipped from V and 7 bases from J, the junction kept 10 bases outside the gene matches. The CDR3 covers 15 residues. The V gene's germline CDR1 is ENHRY and CDR2 SYGVKD. CDR3 residues: CAISQTGQGRQPQHF. The CDR3 nucleotides are TGTGCCATCAGTCAAACAGGACAGGGAAGACAGCCCCAGCATTTT.

This clonotype has ten or more counts. This chain uses TRBV12-3 or TRBV12-4 with TRBJ2-3; possibly TRBD1 or TRBD2 for D (5 bases each). Between the trimmed V and J ends, which lost 5 bases and 3 bases, there was a span of 15 bases. This CDR3 comprises 15 residues. CDR3 sequence reads: CASSPEGLGTDTQYF. In DNA form, the CDR3 reads TGTGCCAGCAGTCCCGAGGGGCTGGGGACAGATACGCAGTATTTT.

This clonotype has a count of ten or more. The chain's CDR3 is CASSESLSGLHEQYF. In DNA, the CDR3 is TGCGCCAGCAGTGAGTCCCTTTCGGGGCTCCACGAGCAGTACTTC. The chain is built from TRBV10-2 and TRBJ2-7; perhaps D is TRBD1 or TRBD2 (5 bases each). With 0 bases removed from V and 5 bases from J, the gap between germline ends came to 14 bases. The CDR3 is 15 amino acids. Germline CDR1 reads WSHSY; CDR2 reads SAAADI.

There are many counts of this clonotype. The chain carries TRBV18 and TRBJ2-2; possibly TRBD1 for D (6 bases). The germline V gene has CDR1 KGHSH and CDR2 LQKENI. The CDR3 runs to 15 residues. Trimming cost V 5 bases and J 0 bases, with 10 bases left between them. The DNA of the CDR3 is TGTGCCAGCTCATCGGGACATCCGAACACCGGGGAGCTGTTTTTT. This sequence encodes CASSSGHPNTGELFF.

This clonotype has at least ten counts. This rearrangement joins TRBV20-1 to TRBJ2-7, with TRBD2 identical over 12 bases. The CDR3 is 15 residues long. The V gene's germline CDR1 is DFQATT and CDR2 SNEGSKA (reference sequence). V lost 3 bases and J lost 4; bases outside the gene matches: 7. CDR3 in DNA: TGCAGTGCTAGGAAACTAGCGGGGGGTTATTACGAGCAGTACTTC. This sequence encodes CSARKLAGGYYEQYF.

At least ten counts were recorded for this clonotype. The rearrangement uses TRBV7-2 and TRBJ1-1; D might be TRBD1 (6 bases). Germline CDR1 is SGHTA and CDR2 is FQGNSA. Between the trimmed V and J ends, which lost 2 bases and 6 bases, there was a span of 13 bases. CDR3 length: 14 residues. The CDR3 reads CASSLSTGSAEAFF. The CDR3 DNA reads TGTGCCAGCAGCTTAAGTACAGGGTCCGCTGAAGCTTTCTTT.

This clonotype came up many times. The V and J genes are TRBV6-2 or TRBV6-3 and TRBJ2-3; D is undetermined. This CDR3 spans 13 amino acids. Germline V gene data show CDR1 as MNHEY and CDR2 as SVGEGT. Trimming pared 10 bases from V and 3 bases from J, leaving 14 bases between. The CDR3 region has the DNA TGTGCCACCGGGCGACTTGTTACAGATACGCAGTATTTT. It specifies CATGRLVTDTQYF.

Judged by abundance, this clonotype is medium-sized. This CDR3 reads CASSTQGNEQYF. The DNA for the CDR3 is TGTGCCAGCAGTACACAGGGAAACGAGCAGTACTTC. The chain carries TRBV28 and TRBJ2-7; D may be TRBD1 (6 bases). This CDR3 contains 12 residues. CDR1 is MDHEN, CDR2 SYDVKM, per germline. The germline V and J ends were trimmed by 5 bases and 5 bases, with 10 bases remaining between them.

This clonotype was seen repeatedly, ten times or more. The CDR3 DNA reads as TGTGCCACCAGTGACCTCTCTCGGGATGAGCAGTTCTTC. Encoded protein: CATSDLSRDEQFF. The chain recombines TRBV24-1 with TRBJ2-1; D gene uncertain. Germline V gene lookup returns CDR1 KGHDR and CDR2 SFDVKD. The V end lost 4 bases, the J end lost 8 bases, and 11 bases lay between the germline ends. This CDR3 contains 13 residues.

This clonotype was counted at least ten times. This rearrangement joins TRBV6-5 to TRBJ1-6; maybe TRBD1 (5 bases). The germline V gene has CDR1 MNHEY and CDR2 SVGAGI. Between the trimmed V and J ends, which lost 0 bases and 9 bases, there was a span of 6 bases. CDR3 length: 13 residues. The CDR3 bases are TGTGCCAGCAGTTACTCGACAGTTTCACCCCTCCACTTT. Residues: CASSYSTVSPLHF.

This clonotype was detected a few times. The V call is TRBV4-3, the J call TRBJ2-7; D is perhaps TRBD1 or TRBD2 (5 bases each). This CDR3 has 14 residues. V lost 0 bases, J lost 2 bases, and 8 bases lay in between. Germline CDR1 LGHNA, CDR2 YSLEER. The CDR3 sequence is CASSQEGVTYEQYF. The CDR3 coding sequence is TGCGCCAGCAGCCAAGAGGGGGTTACCTACGAGCAGTACTTC.

This clonotype has a count of ten or more. The V call is TRBV5-1, the J call TRBJ2-1; D perhaps matches TRBD1 (6 bases). The germline gives CDR1 SGHRS, CDR2 YFSETQ. The V gene lost 0 bases and the J gene lost 10 bases, with 11 bases spanning the gap. CDR3 size: 13 residues. CDR3 nucleotide sequence: TGCGCCAGCAGCTTGGTATCGAGGGGGGAGCAGTTCTTC. As protein: CASSLVSRGEQFF.

On this clonotype: A much larger clone lies a single base off, so this may be a read error. V and J are TRBV29-1 and TRBJ2-7; tentative D call: TRBD1 (5 bases). Per the germline V gene, CDR1 is SQVTM and CDR2 is ANQGSEA. This CDR3 has 12 residues. The CDR3: CSVRGASYERYF. The DNA for the CDR3 is TGCAGCGTTCGTGGGGCCTCCTACGAGCGGTACTTC.

The V gene is TRBV7-2, the J gene TRBJ2-3; no definite D call. This CDR3 comprises 12 residues. Per the germline V gene, CDR1 is SGHTA and CDR2 is FQGNSA. V lost 7 bases, J lost 5 bases, and 10 bases lay in between. Written as DNA, the CDR3 is TGTGCCAGCACTATAGCAGTAGATACGCAGTATTTT. The encoded protein is CASTIAVDTQYF.

This clonotype occurred many times. The chain combines TRBV27 with TRBJ1-2; no definite D call. Per germline, CDR1 MNHEY and CDR2 SMNVEV (reference sequence). The V and J ends lost 5 bases and 2 bases respectively, with 12 bases between them. CDR3 length: 14 amino acids. The CDR3 sequence is CASSPGLGNYGYTF. The CDR3 region has the DNA TGTGCCAGCAGTCCCGGACTGGGAAACTATGGCTACACCTTC.

In this sample, this clonotype turned up many times. The chain has TRBV9 and TRBJ2-7; TRBD1 agrees at 10 bases. The trim removed 0 bases at V and 7 bases at J, leaving 4 bases unmatched. CDR3 size: 14 residues. From germline, CDR1 is SGDLS and CDR2 YYNGEE. The CDR3 loop is CASSVGQGAGEQYF. For the CDR3, the DNA is TGTGCCAGCAGCGTAGGACAGGGGGCTGGGGAGCAGTACTTC.

This sequence joins TRBV7-8 and TRBJ2-7; 8 bases map to TRBD1. After removal of 4 bases from V and 1 base from J, the junction contained 0 bases not matched to a gene. Germline CDR1 reads SGHVS; CDR2 reads FQNEAQ. The CDR3 totals 13 residues. CDR3 sequence reads: CASSWDRSYEQYF. CDR3 nucleotide sequence: TGTGCCAGCAGCTGGGACAGGTCCTACGAGCAGTACTTC.

This clonotype was observed many times. The rearrangement joins TRBV12-3 or TRBV12-4 to TRBJ2-7; no firm D call. The CDR3 extends over 15 amino acids. The V end was cut by 3 bases, the J end by 0 bases, with 12 bases between. The CDR3 DNA reads TGTGCCAGCAGTTTTAGTCCCAGGTTCTCCTACGAGCAGTACTTC. Its protein is CASSFSPRFSYEQYF.

This clonotype was recorded many times. V usage is TRBV7-9 and J usage is TRBJ2-2; TRBD1 might be the D (5 bases). The CDR3 is made up of 15 amino acids. V was trimmed by 2 bases and J by 4 bases, leaving 11 bases between them. Germline CDR1 SEHNR, CDR2 FQNEAQ (reference sequence). The CDR3 is CASSLRLDITGELFF. Here the CDR3 DNA reads TGTGCCAGCAGCTTAAGACTGGACATCACCGGGGAGCTGTTTTTT.